This passage covers 19 T cell receptor beta chains from one sample sequenced in a study of cytomegalovirus exposure and HLA in healthy donors (dated 2017 in TCRdb). Library preparation was by the immunoSEQ multiplex PCR assay. For the multiplex PCR, a mixture combining 60 forward primers for TCR Vbeta segments and 13 reverse primers for TCR Jbeta segments was used. Sourced from immuneACCESS, this table was stored by TCRdb with only in-frame sequences that have V and J called. A share of the clones is absent; for the studies checked, an unresolved V gene accounts for under half, and the remainder has no known explanation. This sample lists 85,000 to 130,000 clones; around 80% were detected once. The leading ten clones occupy about 6% of the sample. Sequenced: PBMCs. The source of these receptors is a woman aged 45-59 years in good health and CMV-seropositive.

The chain carries TRBV5-8 and TRBJ2-3, with 9 bases aligning to TRBD1. This CDR3 spans 15 amino acids. Per germline, CDR1 SGHTS and CDR2 YDEGEE. V was pared by 0 bases and J by 5 bases, with 4 bases of the junction left unmatched. This chain's CDR3 is CASSLGQGDRDTQYF. The CDR3 nucleotides are TGTGCCAGCAGCTTGGGACAGGGGGATCGAGATACGCAGTATTTT. Combining the CDR3 with reference TRBV5-8 and TRBJ2-3 gives the whole variable domain EAGVTQSPTHLIKTRGQQATLRCSPISGHTSVYWYQQALGLGLQFLLWYDEGEERNRGNFPPRFSGRQFPNYSSELNVNALELEDSALYLCASSLGQGDRDTQYFGPGTRLTVL.

This chain joins TRBV2 and TRBJ2-7; 7 bases match TRBD2. The germline V gene has CDR1 SNHLY and CDR2 FYNNEI. Trimming took 6 bases from V and 5 from J; bases not matched to a gene: 4. The CDR3 has 12 amino acids. DNA of the CDR3: TGTGCCAGCAGCTGGGGGGGAAACGAGCAGTACTTC. This translates into CASSWGGNEQYF.

The rearrangement uses TRBV28 and TRBJ1-1, with 9 bases lining up with TRBD1. Per germline, CDR1 MDHEN and CDR2 SYDVKM. V was pared by 8 bases and J by 1 base, with 8 bases of the junction left unmatched. The CDR3 sequence is 15 residues long. The CDR3 sequence is CASFTGGVGNTEAFF. CDR3 nucleotide sequence: TGTGCCAGCTTTACAGGGGGCGTTGGGAACACTGAAGCTTTCTTT.

This chain uses TRBV7-2 with TRBJ2-5, with D uncertain. The germline V gene encodes CDR1 SGHTA and CDR2 FQGNSA. Trimming left V 5 bases short and J 8 bases short, with 12 bases between. The CDR3 covers 12 residues. The CDR3 DNA reads TGTGCCAGCAGCCAAGTCTTGAGAACCCAGTACTTC. This sequence encodes CASSQVLRTQYF.

J is TRBJ1-2 and V is TRBV27, with 8 bases fitting TRBD1. CDR1 is MNHEY and CDR2 is SMNVEV in the germline V gene (reference sequence). The CDR3 runs to 14 residues. The trim removed 2 bases at V and 8 bases at J, leaving 7 bases unmatched. The chain's CDR3 is CASSLAPGQGGYTF. The CDR3, as DNA: TGTGCCAGCAGTTTAGCCCCCGGACAGGGAGGCTACACCTTC.

V gene TRBV6-6 combines with J gene TRBJ1-5; D unresolved. CDR3 size: 13 residues. The germline V gene has CDR1 MNHNY and CDR2 SVGAGI (reference sequence). V lost 6 bases and J 0 bases, leaving 6 bases between the germline ends. The CDR3 DNA is TGTGCCAGCAGGCAGGATAGCAATCAGCCCCAGCATTTT. It codes for CASRQDSNQPQHF.

This clone is a singleton in its sample. V usage is TRBV5-5 and J usage is TRBJ1-5; no reliable D call. V lost 4 bases, J lost 0 bases, and 11 bases lay in between. The germline CDR1 and CDR2 sequences are SGHKS and YYEKEE (reference sequence). CDR3 size: 15 residues. This chain's CDR3 is CASSKSPISNQPQHF. CDR3 DNA sequence: TGTGCCAGCAGCAAATCCCCAATTAGCAATCAGCCCCAGCATTTT. Drawing the rest from reference TRBV5-5 and TRBJ1-5, the complete variable domain is DAGVTQSPTHLIKTRGQQVTLRCSPISGHKSVSWYQQVLGQGPQFIFQYYEKEERGRGNFPDRFSARQFPNYSSELNVNALLLGDSALYLCASSKSPISNQPQHFGDGTRLSIL.

The chain carries TRBV7-9 and TRBJ1-1, with D possibly matching TRBD1 (5 bases). Germline CDR1 SEHNR, CDR2 FQNEAQ (reference sequence). The V end lost 5 bases, the J end lost 0 bases, and 10 bases lay between the germline ends. The CDR3 runs to 14 residues. The CDR3 reads CASSIQGMNTEAFF. The CDR3 nucleotides read TGTGCCAGCAGCATTCAGGGAATGAACACTGAAGCTTTCTTT.

For this clone: The junction does not match germline at one end; this may be a read error. V and J are TRBV7-9 and TRBJ2-7; D perhaps matches TRBD2 (6 bases). From germline, CDR1 is SEHNR and CDR2 FQNEAQ (reference sequence). The CDR3 runs 16 residues. CDR3 sequence: CSSSPVPGVGSYEQYF. In DNA, the CDR3 is TGTTCCAGCAGCCCCGTCCCGGGGGTAGGATCCTACGAGCAGTACTTC.

The rearrangement uses TRBV28 and TRBJ2-4; 10 nucleotides align to TRBD1. CDR3 length: 16 residues. The germline CDR1 and CDR2 sequences are MDHEN and SYDVKM. V was clipped by 8 bases and J by 8 bases; unmatched bases: 15. DNA for the CDR3: TGTGCCAGCCCCCCCGGACGGGGACAGGGGATGGACATTCAGTACTTC. Protein product: CASPPGRGQGMDIQYF.

There are a few counts of this clone. This rearrangement joins TRBV6-5 to TRBJ1-1; 7 bases map to TRBD1. This CDR3 comprises 14 residues. V shed 6 bases and J 6 bases; nucleotides not matched to a gene: 10. The germline CDR1 and CDR2 sequences are MNHEY and SVGAGI. This CDR3 reads CASRRGGTNAEAFF. The CDR3 region has the DNA TGTGCCAGCAGACGAGGGGGCACGAATGCTGAAGCTTTCTTT.

The J gene is TRBJ1-4, the V gene TRBV2; 8 bases line up with TRBD1. The V and J ends lost 6 bases and 8 bases, in that order; junction bases with no gene match: 8. CDR3 length: 14 residues. The germline V gene encodes CDR1 SNHLY and CDR2 FYNNEI. CDR3 loop: CASRKDRVDEKLFF. In nucleotides, the CDR3 is TGTGCCAGCAGGAAGGACAGGGTGGACGAAAAACTGTTTTTT.

The V and J genes are TRBV9 and TRBJ2-2; tentatively, D is TRBD1 (6 bases). CDR1 is SGDLS and CDR2 is YYNGEE in the germline V gene. V lost 0 bases and J lost 6, with 15 bases in between. This CDR3 is built from 16 residues. In nucleotides, the CDR3 is TGTGCCAGCAGCGTAGGTCACAGGGTGAGGCCCGGGGAGCTGTTTTTT. It encodes CASSVGHRVRPGELFF.

This clone was counted only a few times. The chain uses TRBV19 and TRBJ1-3, with D unresolved. The CDR3 is 13 amino acids. Germline values: CDR1 LNHDA, CDR2 SQIVND (reference sequence). V shed 6 bases and J shed 9 bases, with 15 bases lying between them. The CDR3 reads CASSILLRSTIYF. The DNA of the CDR3 is TGTGCCAGTAGCATACTTTTGCGAAGCACCATATATTTT.

J is TRBJ1-1 and V is TRBV5-1; TRBD1 matches at 8 bases. J was trimmed by 3 bases and V by 4 bases; bases with no gene match: 5. This CDR3 region has 14 residues. CDR1 is SGHRS and CDR2 is YFSETQ in the germline V gene. The CDR3 DNA reads as TGCGCCAGCAGCCCTAGGGGACAGGACACTGAAGCTTTCTTT. This sequence encodes CASSPRGQDTEAFF.

J is TRBJ2-5 and V is TRBV7-2; tentatively, D is TRBD2 (6 bases). The DNA end favors TRBJ2-7, so the J call may be wrong. CDR3 length: 17 amino acids. The germline V gene has CDR1 SGHTA and CDR2 FQGNSA. This CDR3 reads CASSFIAGTANTYEQYF. The CDR3 bases are TGTGCCAGCAGCTTCATCGCCGGGACTGCTAACACCTACGAGCAGTACTTC.

V gene TRBV29-1 combines with J gene TRBJ1-3; the match to TRBD1 covers 7 bases. Germline V gives CDR1 SQVTM, CDR2 ANQGSEA. The CDR3 is 14 amino acids. After removal of 7 bases from V and 0 bases from J, the junction contained 6 bases not matched to a gene. In DNA, the CDR3 is TGCAGCGCTGTGGACAGGTCCTCTGGAAACACCATATATTTT. Translating gives CSAVDRSSGNTIYF.

The chain links TRBV7-3 to TRBJ1-1; D remains ambiguous. The CDR3 length is 17 residues. The germline V and J ends were trimmed by 1 base and 1 base, with 16 bases remaining between them. Germline assignment: CDR1 SGHTA and CDR2 FQGTGA. The CDR3 DNA reads TGTGCCAGCAGCTTAATAAGCGGGGTTGGGCCGAACACTGAAGCTTTCTTT. Its protein product is CASSLISGVGPNTEAFF.

This rearrangement joins TRBV6-1 to TRBJ1-5; tentative D call: TRBD1 (5 bases). The ends were cut back, 5 bases at V and 4 bases at J, with 9 bases in the middle. Germline V gene lookup returns CDR1 MNHNS and CDR2 SASEGT. The length of the CDR3 is 13 residues. In DNA form, the CDR3 reads TGTGCCAGCAGTCAAGGGGCGAATCAGCCCCAGCATTTT. It translates to CASSQGANQPQHF.